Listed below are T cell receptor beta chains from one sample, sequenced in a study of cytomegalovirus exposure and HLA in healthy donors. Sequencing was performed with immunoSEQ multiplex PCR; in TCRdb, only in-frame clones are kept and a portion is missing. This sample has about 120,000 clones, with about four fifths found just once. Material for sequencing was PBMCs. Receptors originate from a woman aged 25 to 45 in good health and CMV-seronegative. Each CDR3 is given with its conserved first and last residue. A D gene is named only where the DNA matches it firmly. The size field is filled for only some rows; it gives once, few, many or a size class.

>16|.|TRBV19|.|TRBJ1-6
CASSTAGARGSSPLHF
TGTGCCAGTAGTACCGCAGGGGCTAGAGGATCTTCACCCCTCCACTTT
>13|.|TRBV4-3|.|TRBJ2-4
CASSQDWGDIQYF
TGCGCCAGCAGCCAAGATTGGGGGGACATTCAGTACTTC
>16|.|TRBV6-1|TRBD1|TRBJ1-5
CASSERDRGLVQPQHF
TGTGCCAGCAGTGAACGGGACAGGGGACTGGTTCAGCCCCAGCATTTT
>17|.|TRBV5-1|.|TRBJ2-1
CASSFIGLSETKDEQFF
TGCGCCAGCAGTTTCATCGGGCTTAGCGAGACTAAGGATGAGCAGTTCTTC
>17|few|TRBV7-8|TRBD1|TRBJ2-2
CASSLGTGTGNTGELFF
TGTGCCAGCAGTCTGGGAACCGGGACAGGGAATACCGGGGAGCTGTTTTTT
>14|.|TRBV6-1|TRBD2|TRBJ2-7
CASSPYGRAYEQYF
TGTGCCAGCTCTCCCTACGGGAGGGCCTACGAGCAGTACTTC
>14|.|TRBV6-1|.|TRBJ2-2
CASSLFVGGGELFF
TGTGCCAGCAGTCTTTTCGTAGGGGGCGGGGAGCTGTTTTTT
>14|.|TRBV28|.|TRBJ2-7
CASSLTVISYEQYF
TGTGCCAGCAGTTTGACAGTCATCTCCTACGAGCAGTACTTC
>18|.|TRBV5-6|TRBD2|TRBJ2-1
CASSLELTSGSLQGEQFF
TGTGCCAGCAGCTTGGAGTTGACTAGCGGGAGCTTACAGGGTGAGCAGTTCTTC
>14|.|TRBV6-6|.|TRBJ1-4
CASSYVDINEKLFF
TGTGCCAGCAGTTACGTGGACATAAATGAAAAACTGTTTTTT
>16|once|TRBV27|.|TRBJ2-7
CASSSPGSGSSYEQYF
TGTGCCAGCAGTTCTCCCGGTAGCGGTTCCTCCTACGAGCAGTACTTC
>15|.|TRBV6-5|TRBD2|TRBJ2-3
CASRGTSGRTDTQYF
TGTGCCAGCAGGGGGACTAGCGGGAGAACAGATACGCAGTATTTT
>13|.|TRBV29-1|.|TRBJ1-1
CSVRGILNTEAFF
TGCAGCGTTAGGGGCATATTGAACACTGAAGCTTTCTTT
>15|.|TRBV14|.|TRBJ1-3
CASSQGRGSGNTIYF
TGTGCCAGCAGCCAAGGGCGGGGCTCTGGAAACACCATATATTTT
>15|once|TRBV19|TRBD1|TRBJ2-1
CASTRDREPYNEQFF
TGTGCCAGTACCCGAGACAGGGAGCCCTACAATGAGCAGTTCTTC
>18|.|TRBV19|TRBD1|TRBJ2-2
CASSILSSSGGEDGELFF
TGTGCCAGTAGTATTCTCTCCAGTTCAGGGGGCGAGGACGGGGAGCTGTTTTTT
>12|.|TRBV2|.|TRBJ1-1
CASSEAGGEAFF
TGTGCCAGCAGTGAAGCGGGCGGGGAAGCTTTCTTT
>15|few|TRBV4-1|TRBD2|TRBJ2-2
CASSQDRTSGGELFF
TGTGCCAGCAGCCAAGATCGGACTAGCGGGGGGGAGCTGTTTTTT
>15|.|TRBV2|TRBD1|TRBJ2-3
CASSDQGAGTDTQYF
TGTGCCAGCAGTGATCAGGGGGCTGGCACAGATACGCAGTATTTT
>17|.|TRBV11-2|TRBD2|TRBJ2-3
CASSFPLAGGSTDTQYF
TGTGCCAGCAGCTTCCCCCTAGCGGGAGGCAGCACAGATACGCAGTATTTT
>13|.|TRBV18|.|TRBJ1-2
CASSLGQNYGYTF
TGTGCCAGCTCACTCGGACAGAACTATGGCTACACCTTC
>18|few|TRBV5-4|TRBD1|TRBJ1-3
CASSLSRHRGAPGNTIYF
TGTGCCAGCAGCTTATCACGACACAGGGGCGCTCCTGGAAACACCATATATTTT
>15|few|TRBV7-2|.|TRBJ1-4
CASSSAVGTNEKLFF
TGTGCCAGCAGTTCAGCGGTAGGAACTAATGAAAAACTGTTTTTT
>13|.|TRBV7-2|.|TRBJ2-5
CASSRDLFETQYF
TGTGCCAGCAGCCGTGACTTGTTTGAGACCCAGTACTTC
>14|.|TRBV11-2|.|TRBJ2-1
CASREGTLYNEQFF
TGTGCCAGCAGGGAGGGGACCCTCTACAATGAGCAGTTCTTC
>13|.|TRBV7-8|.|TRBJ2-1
CASSLIGYNEQFF
TGTGCCAGCAGCTTAATCGGGTACAATGAGCAGTTCTTC
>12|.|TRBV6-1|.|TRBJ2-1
CVTARALEEQFF
TGTGTCACTGCCAGGGCCCTAGAAGAGCAGTTCTTC
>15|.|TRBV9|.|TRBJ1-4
CASSAHGATNEKLFF
TGTGCCAGCAGCGCCCACGGGGCAACTAATGAAAAACTGTTTTTT
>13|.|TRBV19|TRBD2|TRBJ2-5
CASSAGTSQGQYF
TGTGCCAGTAGTGCAGGGACTAGCCAGGGCCAGTACTTC
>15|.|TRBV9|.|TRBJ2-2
CASSANLVRAGELFF
TGTGCCAGCAGCGCCAATTTGGTTCGGGCCGGGGAGCTGTTTTTT
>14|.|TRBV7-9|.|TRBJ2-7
CASSPQGNPYEQYF
TGTGCCAGCAGCCCCCAGGGAAACCCCTACGAGCAGTACTTC
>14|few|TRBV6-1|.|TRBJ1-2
CASSEGGMYGGYTF
TGTGCCAGCAGTGAAGGAGGGATGTATGGTGGCTACACCTTC
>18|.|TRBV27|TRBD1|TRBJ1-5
CASSSLRDRVYSNQPQHF
TGTGCCAGCAGTTCGCTCCGGGACAGAGTTTATAGCAATCAGCCCCAGCATTTT
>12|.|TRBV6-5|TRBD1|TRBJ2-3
CASSPGGDTQYF
TGTGCCAGCAGCCCAGGGGGAGATACGCAGTATTTT
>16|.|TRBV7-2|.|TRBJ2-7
CASSLVAGLGSGEQYF
TGTGCCAGCAGCTTAGTGGCAGGGTTGGGATCCGGGGAGCAGTACTTC
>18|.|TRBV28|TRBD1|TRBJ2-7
CASSPRRGQAVGPYEQYF
TGTGCCAGCAGTCCCCGGAGAGGACAGGCTGTAGGTCCCTACGAGCAGTACTTC
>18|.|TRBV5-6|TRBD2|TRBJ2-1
CASSPSGRADGSYNEQFF
TGTGCCAGCAGCCCGAGCGGGAGGGCCGACGGCTCCTACAATGAGCAGTTCTTC
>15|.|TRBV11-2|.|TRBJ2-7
CASTLGPTVTYEQYF
TGTGCCAGCACCTTAGGGCCGACAGTCACCTACGAGCAGTACTTC
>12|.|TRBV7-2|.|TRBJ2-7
CASSSRSYEQYF
TGTGCCAGCAGCTCGCGCTCCTACGAGCAGTACTTC
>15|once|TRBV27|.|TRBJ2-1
CASKSSGGSYNEQFF
TGTGCCAGCAAATCAAGCGGAGGGTCATACAATGAGCAGTTCTTC
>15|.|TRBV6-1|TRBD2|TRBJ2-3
CASSEASGSTDTQYF
TGTGCCAGCAGTGAAGCTAGCGGGAGCACAGATACGCAGTATTTT
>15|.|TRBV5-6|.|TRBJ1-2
CASSFPRGRNYGYTF
TGTGCCAGCAGCTTCCCTAGGGGCCGCAACTATGGCTACACCTTC
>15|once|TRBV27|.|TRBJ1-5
CASSSQGRGNQPQHF
TGTGCCAGCAGTTCCCAGGGTCGGGGCAATCAGCCCCAGCATTTT
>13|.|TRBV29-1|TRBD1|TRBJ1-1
CSVGGTGGREAFF
TGCAGCGTTGGGGGGACAGGAGGGAGGGAAGCTTTCTTT